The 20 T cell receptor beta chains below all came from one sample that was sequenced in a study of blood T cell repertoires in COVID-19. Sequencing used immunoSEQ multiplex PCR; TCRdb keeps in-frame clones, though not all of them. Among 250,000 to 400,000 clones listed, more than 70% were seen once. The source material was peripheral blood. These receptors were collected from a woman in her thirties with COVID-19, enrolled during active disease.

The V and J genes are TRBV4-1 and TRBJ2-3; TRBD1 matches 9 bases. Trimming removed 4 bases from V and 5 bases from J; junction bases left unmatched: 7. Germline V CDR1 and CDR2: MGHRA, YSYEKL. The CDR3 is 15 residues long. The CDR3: CASSLRDRAGDTQYF. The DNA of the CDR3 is TGCGCCAGCAGCCTTCGGGACAGGGCGGGAGATACGCAGTATTTT.

As DNA, the CDR3 is TGTGCCAGCAAGAGGCTAGGAGATAGCAATCAGCCCCAGCATTTT. Translating gives CASKRLGDSNQPQHF. This rearrangement joins TRBV6-5 to TRBJ1-5; D ambiguous. This CDR3 spans 15 amino acids. The ends were cut back, 7 bases at V and 0 bases at J, with 13 bases in the middle. Germline loops: CDR1 MNHEY, CDR2 SVGAGI.

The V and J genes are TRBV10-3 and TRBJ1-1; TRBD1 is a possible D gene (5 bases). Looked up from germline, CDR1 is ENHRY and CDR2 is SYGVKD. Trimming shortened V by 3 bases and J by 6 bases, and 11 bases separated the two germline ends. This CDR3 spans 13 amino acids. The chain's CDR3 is CAISDGRVAEAFF. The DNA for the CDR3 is TGTGCCATCAGTGACGGCAGGGTCGCTGAAGCTTTCTTT.

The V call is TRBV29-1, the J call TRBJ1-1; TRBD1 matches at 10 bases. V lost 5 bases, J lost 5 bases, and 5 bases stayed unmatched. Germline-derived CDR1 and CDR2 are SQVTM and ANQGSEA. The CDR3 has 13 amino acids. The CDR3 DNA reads TGCAGCGTTAGACAGGGGGCGGGAACTGAAGCTTTCTTT. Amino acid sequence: CSVRQGAGTEAFF.

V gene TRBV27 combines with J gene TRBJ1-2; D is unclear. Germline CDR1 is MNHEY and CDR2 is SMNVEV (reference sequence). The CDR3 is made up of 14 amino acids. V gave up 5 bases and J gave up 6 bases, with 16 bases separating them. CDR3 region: CASSPRPGVNGYTF. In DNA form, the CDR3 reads TGTGCCAGCAGTCCACGACCTGGAGTTAATGGCTACACCTTC.

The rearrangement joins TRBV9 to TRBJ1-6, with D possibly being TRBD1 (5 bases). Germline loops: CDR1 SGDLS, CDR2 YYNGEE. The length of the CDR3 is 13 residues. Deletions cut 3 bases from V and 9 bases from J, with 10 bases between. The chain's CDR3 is CASSGTQGSPLHF. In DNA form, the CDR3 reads TGTGCCAGCAGCGGCACCCAGGGTTCACCCCTCCACTTT.

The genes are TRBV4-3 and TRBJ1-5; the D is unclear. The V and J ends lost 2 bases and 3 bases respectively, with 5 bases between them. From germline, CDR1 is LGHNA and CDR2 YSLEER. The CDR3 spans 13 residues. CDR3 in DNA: TGCGCCAGCAGCCAATCAATCAATCAGCCCCAGCATTTT. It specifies CASSQSINQPQHF.

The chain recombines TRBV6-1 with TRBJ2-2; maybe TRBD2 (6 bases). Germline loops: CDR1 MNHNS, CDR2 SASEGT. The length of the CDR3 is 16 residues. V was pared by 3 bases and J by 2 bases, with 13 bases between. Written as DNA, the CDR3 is TGTGCCAGCAGTGATACCGGGAGATACAACACCGGGGAGCTGTTTTTT. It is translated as CASSDTGRYNTGELFF.

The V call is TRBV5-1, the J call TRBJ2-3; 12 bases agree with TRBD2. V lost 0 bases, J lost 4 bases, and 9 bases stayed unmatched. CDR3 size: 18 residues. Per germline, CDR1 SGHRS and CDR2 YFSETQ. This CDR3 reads CASSLGPSGGAFPDTQYF. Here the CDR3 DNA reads TGCGCCAGCAGCTTGGGGCCTAGCGGGGGGGCCTTCCCAGATACGCAGTATTTT.

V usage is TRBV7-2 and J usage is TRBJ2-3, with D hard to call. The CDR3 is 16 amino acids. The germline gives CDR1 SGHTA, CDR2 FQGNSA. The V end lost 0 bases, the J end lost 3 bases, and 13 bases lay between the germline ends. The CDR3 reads CASSLAPSILTDTQYF. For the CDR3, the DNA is TGTGCCAGCAGCTTAGCACCCTCAATCCTAACAGATACGCAGTATTTT.

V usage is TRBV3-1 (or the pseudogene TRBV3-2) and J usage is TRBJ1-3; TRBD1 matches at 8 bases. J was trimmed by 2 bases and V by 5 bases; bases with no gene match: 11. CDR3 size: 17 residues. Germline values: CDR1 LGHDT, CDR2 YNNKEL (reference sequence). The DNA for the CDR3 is TGTGCCAGCAGCGCCCTAAGGACAGGGTACGCTGGAAACACCATATATTTT. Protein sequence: CASSALRTGYAGNTIYF.

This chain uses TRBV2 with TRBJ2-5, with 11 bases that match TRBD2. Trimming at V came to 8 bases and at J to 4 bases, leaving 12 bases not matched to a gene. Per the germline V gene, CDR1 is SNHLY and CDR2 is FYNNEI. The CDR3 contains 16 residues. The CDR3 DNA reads TGTGCCAGCGAGACTCCGGGACTAGCGGAAGCAGAGACCCAGTACTTC. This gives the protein CASETPGLAEAETQYF.

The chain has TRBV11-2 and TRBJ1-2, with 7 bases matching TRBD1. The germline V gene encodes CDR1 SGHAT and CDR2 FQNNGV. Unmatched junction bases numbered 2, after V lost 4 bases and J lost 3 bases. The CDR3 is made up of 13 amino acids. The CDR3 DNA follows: TGTGCCAGCAGCTACGACAGGGACTATGGCTACACCTTC. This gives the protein CASSYDRDYGYTF.

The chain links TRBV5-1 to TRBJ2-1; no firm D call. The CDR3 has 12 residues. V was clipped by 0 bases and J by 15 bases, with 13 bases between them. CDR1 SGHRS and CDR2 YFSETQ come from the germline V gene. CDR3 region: CASSLDTGSGFF. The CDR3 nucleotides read TGCGCCAGCAGCTTGGATACCGGGTCGGGGTTCTTC.

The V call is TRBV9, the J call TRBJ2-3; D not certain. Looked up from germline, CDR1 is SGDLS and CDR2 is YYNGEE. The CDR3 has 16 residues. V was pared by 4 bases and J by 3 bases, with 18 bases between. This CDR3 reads CASSPSGGHTTDTQYF. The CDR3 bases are TGTGCCAGCAGCCCCAGTGGCGGCCACACGACAGATACGCAGTATTTT.

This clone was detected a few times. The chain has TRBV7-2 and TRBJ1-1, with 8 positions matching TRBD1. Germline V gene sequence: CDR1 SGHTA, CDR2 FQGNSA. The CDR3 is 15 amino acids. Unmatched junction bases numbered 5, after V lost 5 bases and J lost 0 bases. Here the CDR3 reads CASSRRDRLNTEAFF. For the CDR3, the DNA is TGTGCCAGCAGCAGGCGGGACAGGTTGAACACTGAAGCTTTCTTT.

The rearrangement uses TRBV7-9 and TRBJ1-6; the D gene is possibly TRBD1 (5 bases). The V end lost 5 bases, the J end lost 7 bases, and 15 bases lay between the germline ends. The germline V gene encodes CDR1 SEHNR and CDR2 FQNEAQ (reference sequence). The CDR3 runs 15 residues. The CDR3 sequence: CASSPLRQSNSPLHF. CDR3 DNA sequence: TGTGCCAGCAGCCCGCTTCGACAGTCCAATTCACCCCTCCACTTT. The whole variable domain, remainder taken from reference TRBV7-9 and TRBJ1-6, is DTGVSQNPRHKITKRGQNVTFRCDPISEHNRLYWYRQTLGQGPEFLTYFQNEAQLEKSRLLSDRFSAERPKGSFSTLEIQRTEQGDSAMYLCASSPLRQSNSPLHFGNGTRLTVT.

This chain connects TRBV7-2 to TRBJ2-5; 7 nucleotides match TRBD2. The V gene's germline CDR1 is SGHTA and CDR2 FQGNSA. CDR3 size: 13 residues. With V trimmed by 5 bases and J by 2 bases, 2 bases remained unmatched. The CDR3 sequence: CASSEGLQETQYF. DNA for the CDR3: TGTGCCAGCAGCGAGGGACTACAAGAGACCCAGTACTTC.

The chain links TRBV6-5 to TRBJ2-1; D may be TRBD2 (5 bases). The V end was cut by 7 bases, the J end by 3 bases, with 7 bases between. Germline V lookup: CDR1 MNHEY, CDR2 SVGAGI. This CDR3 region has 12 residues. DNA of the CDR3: TGTGCCAGCAAGGCGGGCTACAATGAGCAGTTCTTC. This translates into CASKAGYNEQFF.

CDR3 protein: CASSSDRAGYGYTF. The CDR3 nucleotides are TGTGCCAGCAGCTCGGACAGGGCGGGCTATGGCTACACCTTC. The rearrangement links TRBV11-3 to TRBJ1-2; 8 bases agree with TRBD1. The ends lost 4 bases at V and 4 bases at J; junction bases unmatched: 5. Germline CDR1 SGHNT, CDR2 YENEEA. This CDR3 has 14 residues.